The clone carrying this T cell receptor beta chain is medium-sized (0.01 to 0.1%) in the sample. Its antigen is as yet unknown. Germline CDR1 MGHRA, CDR2 YSYEKL. Deletions cut 3 bases from V and 3 bases from J, with 9 bases between. This CDR3 is built from 14 residues. How the authors handled the data: CDR3 differences across clinicopathological groups were used to build a distant-metastasis classifier for papillary thyroid cancer. With MiXCR, TCRdb called clones anew from the PCR reads. The V and J calls shown here were made by TCRdb, not taken from the authors' results. Among 28,000 or so clones listed, over 15% were seen once. No treatment had been given to any patient before thyroid surgery. These data originate in a study of metastatic and nonmetastatic thyroid tumors. Study in general: Repertoire comparison spanned blood and tumor or nodule tissue of malignant and benign thyroid patients. General study points: Benign nodules were reported to have significantly lower TCR beta diversity than malignant thyroid tumors, in blood and tumor.

The TCR originated in a female donor with papillary thyroid cancer or a benign thyroid nodule (not recorded which). Some clones in this sample may be carry-over from other donors' samples. The sequenced sample was blood. The J gene is TRBJ1-5, the V gene TRBV4-1; D uncertain. CDR3 nucleotides: TGCGCCAGCAGCCAGGCTAGAAACAATCAGCCCCAGCATTTT. Amino acid sequence: CASSQARNNQPQHF.